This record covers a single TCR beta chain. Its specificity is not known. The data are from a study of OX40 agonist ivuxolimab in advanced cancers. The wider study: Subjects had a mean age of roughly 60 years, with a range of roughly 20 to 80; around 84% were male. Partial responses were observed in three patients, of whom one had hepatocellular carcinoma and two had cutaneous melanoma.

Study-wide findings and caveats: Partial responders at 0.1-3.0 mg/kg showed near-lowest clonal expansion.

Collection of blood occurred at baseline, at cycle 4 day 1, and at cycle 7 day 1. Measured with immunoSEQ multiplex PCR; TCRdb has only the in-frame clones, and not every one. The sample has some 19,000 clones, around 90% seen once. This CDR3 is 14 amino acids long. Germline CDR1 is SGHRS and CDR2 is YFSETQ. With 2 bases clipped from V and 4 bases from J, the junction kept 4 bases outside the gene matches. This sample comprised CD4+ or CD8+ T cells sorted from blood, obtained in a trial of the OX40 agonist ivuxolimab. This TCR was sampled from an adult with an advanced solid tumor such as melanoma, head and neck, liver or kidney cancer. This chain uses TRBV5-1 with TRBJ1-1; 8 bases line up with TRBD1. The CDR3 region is CASSLRTGITEAFF. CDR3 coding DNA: TGCGCCAGCAGCTTAAGGACAGGGATCACTGAAGCTTTCTTT.